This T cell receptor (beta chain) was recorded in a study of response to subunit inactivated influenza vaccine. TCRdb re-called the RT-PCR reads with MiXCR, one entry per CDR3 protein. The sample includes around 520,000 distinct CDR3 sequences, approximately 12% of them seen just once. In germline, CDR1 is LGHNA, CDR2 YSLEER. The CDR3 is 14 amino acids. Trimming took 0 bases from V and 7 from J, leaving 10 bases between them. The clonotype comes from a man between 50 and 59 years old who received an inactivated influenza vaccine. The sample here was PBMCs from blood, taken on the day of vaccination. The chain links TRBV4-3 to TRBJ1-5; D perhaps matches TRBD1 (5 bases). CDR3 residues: CASSQEYNRQPQHF. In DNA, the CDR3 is TGCGCCAGCAGCCAAGAGTACAACAGGCAGCCCCAGCATTTT.